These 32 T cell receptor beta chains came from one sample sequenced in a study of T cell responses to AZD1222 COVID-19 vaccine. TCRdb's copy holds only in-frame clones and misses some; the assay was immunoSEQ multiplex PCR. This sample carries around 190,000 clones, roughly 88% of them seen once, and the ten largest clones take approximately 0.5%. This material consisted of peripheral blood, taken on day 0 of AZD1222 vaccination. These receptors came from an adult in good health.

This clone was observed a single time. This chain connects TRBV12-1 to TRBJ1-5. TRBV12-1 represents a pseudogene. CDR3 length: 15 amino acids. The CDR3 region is CASSLPSGHRRPQHF. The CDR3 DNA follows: TGTGCCAGCAGCCTCCCTTCGGGTCACCGACGGCCCCAGCATTTT.

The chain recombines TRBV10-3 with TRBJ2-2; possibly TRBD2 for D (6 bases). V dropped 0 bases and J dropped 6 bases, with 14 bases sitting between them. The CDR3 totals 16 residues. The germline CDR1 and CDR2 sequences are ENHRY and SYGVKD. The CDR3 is CAISESTHRGSGELFF. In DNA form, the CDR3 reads TGTGCCATCAGTGAGTCGACTCACCGGGGGTCCGGGGAGCTGTTTTTT.

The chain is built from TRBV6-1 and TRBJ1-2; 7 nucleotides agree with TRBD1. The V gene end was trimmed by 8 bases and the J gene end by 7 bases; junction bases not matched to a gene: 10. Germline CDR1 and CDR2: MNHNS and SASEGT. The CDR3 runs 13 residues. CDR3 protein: CASRRQGEVGYTF. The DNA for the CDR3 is TGTGCCAGCCGGAGACAGGGCGAAGTTGGCTACACCTTC.

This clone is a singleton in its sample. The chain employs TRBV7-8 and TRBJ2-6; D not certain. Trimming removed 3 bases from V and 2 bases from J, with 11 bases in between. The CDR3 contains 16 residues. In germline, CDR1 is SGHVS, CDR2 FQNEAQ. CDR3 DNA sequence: TGTGCCAGCAGCTTTGGGGTATTTCCTGGGGCCAACGTCCTGACTTTC. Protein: CASSFGVFPGANVLTF.

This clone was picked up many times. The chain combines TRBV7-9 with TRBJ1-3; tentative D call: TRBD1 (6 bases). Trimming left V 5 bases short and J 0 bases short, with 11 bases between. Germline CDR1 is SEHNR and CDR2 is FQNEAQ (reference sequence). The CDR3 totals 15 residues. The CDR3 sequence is CASSKQGASGNTIYF. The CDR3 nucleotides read TGTGCCAGCAGCAAACAGGGTGCCTCTGGAAACACCATATATTTT.

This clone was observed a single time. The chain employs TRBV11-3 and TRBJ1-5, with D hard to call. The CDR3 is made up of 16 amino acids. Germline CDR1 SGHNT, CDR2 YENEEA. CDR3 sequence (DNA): TGTGCGCTGAGGACGGGCGTCCTATATAGCAATCAGCCCCAGCATTTT. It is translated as CALRTGVLYSNQPQHF.

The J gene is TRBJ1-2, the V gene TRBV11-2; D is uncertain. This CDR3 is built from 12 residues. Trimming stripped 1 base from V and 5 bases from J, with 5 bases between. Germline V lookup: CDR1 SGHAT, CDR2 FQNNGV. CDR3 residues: CASSLVRYGYTF. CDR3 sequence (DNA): TGTGCCAGCAGCTTAGTCCGTTATGGCTACACCTTC. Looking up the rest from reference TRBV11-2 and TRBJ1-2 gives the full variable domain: EAGVAQSPRYKIIEKRQSVAFWCNPISGHATLYWYQQILGQGPKLLIQFQNNGVVDDSQLPKDRFSAERLKGVDSTLKIQPAKLEDSAVYLCASSLVRYGYTFGSGTRLTVV.

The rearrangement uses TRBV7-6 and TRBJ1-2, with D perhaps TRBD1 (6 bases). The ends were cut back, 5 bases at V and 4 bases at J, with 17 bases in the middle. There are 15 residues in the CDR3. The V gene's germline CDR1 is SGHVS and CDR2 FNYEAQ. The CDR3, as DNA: TGTGCCAGCAGCCCAGGACAGCAGCCATCCTATGGCTACACCTTC. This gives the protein CASSPGQQPSYGYTF.

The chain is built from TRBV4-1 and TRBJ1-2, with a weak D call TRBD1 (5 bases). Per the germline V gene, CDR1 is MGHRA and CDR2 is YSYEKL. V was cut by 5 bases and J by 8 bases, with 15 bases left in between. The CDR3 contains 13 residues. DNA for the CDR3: TGCGCCAGCAGCACCGGGGCGGGTAGGGGCTACACCTTC. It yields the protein CASSTGAGRGYTF.

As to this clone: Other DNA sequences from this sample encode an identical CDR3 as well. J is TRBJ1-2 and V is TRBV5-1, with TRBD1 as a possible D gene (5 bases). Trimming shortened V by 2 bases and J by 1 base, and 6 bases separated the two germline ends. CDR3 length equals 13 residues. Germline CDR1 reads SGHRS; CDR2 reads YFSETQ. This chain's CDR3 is CASSFDSNYGYTF. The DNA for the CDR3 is TGCGCCAGCAGCTTTGACAGTAACTATGGCTACACCTTC.

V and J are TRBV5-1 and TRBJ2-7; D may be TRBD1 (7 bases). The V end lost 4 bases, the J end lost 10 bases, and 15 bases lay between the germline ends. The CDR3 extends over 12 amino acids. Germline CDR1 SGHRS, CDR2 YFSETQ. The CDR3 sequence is CASSDDRDLQYF. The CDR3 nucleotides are TGCGCCAGCAGCGATGACAGGGACTTACAGTACTTC.

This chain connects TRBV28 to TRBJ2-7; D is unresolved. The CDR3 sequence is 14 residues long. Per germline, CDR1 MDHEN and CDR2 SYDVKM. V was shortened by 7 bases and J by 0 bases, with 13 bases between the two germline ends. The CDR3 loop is CASILDSSSYEQYF. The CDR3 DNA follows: TGTGCCAGCATTCTCGACTCGAGCTCCTACGAGCAGTACTTC.

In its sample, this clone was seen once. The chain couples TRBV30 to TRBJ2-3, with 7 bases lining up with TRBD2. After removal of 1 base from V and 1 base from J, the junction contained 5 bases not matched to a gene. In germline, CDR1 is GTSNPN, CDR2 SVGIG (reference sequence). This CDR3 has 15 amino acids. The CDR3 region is CAWSGAGDRTDTQYF. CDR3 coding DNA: TGTGCCTGGAGTGGTGCGGGGGACCGCACAGATACGCAGTATTTT.

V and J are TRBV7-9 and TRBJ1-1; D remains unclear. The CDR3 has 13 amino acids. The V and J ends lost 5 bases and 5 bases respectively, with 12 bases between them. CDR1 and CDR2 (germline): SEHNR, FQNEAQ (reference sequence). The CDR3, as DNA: TGTGCCAGCAGCACGCGGGAGGTTACTGAAGCTTTCTTT. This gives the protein CASSTREVTEAFF.

CDR3 DNA: TGTGCCAGCTCAGCCGTGGGGAGAACTAACTATGGCTACACCTTC. This sequence encodes CASSAVGRTNYGYTF. This rearrangement joins TRBV18 to TRBJ1-2; D is undetermined. This CDR3 is 15 amino acids long. Germline CDR1 and CDR2: KGHSH and LQKENI. V lost 5 bases and J 0 bases, leaving 13 bases between the germline ends. Using reference TRBV18 and TRBJ1-2 for the parts outside the CDR3, the full variable domain is NAGVMQNPRHLVRRRGQEARLRCSPMKGHSHVYWYRQLPEEGLKFMVYLQKENIIDESGMPKERFSAEFPKEGPSILRIQQVVRGDSAAYFCASSAVGRTNYGYTFGSGTRLTVV.

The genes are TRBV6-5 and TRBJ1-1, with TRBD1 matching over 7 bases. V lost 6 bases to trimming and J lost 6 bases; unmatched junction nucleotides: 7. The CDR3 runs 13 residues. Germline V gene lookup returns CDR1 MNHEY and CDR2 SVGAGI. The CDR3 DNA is TGTGCCAGCAGAGAGACAGGGTGGGCTGAAGCTTTCTTT. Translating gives CASRETGWAEAFF.

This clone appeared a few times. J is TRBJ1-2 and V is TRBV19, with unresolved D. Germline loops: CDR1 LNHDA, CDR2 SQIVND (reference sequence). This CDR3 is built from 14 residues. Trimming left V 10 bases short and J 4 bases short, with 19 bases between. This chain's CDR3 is CATQTDGPLYGYTF. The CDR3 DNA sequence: TGTGCCACTCAGACGGACGGACCACTCTATGGCTACACCTTC.

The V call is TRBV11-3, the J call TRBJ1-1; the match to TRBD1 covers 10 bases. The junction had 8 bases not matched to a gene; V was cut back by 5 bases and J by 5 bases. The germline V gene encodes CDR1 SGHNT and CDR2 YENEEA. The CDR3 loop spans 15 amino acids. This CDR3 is CASSPGQGRETEAFF. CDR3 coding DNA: TGTGCCAGCAGCCCGGGACAGGGGAGGGAGACTGAAGCTTTCTTT.

The DNA for the CDR3 is TGTGCCAGCAGTTTAGGGACAGGGCCCTACGAGCAGTACTTC. It specifies CASSLGTGPYEQYF. The chain employs TRBV27 and TRBJ2-7, with 9 bases aligning to TRBD1. The germline gives CDR1 MNHEY, CDR2 SMNVEV (reference sequence). V gave up 2 bases and J gave up 2 bases; unmatched junction bases: 1. The CDR3 runs to 14 residues.

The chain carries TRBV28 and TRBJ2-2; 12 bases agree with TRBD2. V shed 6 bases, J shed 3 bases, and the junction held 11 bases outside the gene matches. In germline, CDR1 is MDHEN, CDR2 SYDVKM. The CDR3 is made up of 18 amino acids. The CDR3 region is CASSPWASGRADTGELFF. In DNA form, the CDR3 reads TGTGCCAGCAGCCCTTGGGCTAGCGGGAGGGCGGACACCGGGGAGCTGTTTTTT.

In DNA, the CDR3 is TGTGCCAGCAGCGCACCGGGACTAGCGGCGTTAGATACGCAGTATTTT. This sequence encodes CASSAPGLAALDTQYF. The rearrangement links TRBV9 to TRBJ2-3; 11 nucleotides agree with TRBD2. With V trimmed by 3 bases and J by 5 bases, 8 bases remained unmatched. Germline V gene data show CDR1 as SGDLS and CDR2 as YYNGEE. The CDR3 sequence is 16 residues long. The full variable domain, in which reference TRBV9 and TRBJ2-3 provide the parts outside the CDR3, is DSGVTQTPKHLITATGQRVTLRCSPRSGDLSVYWYQQSLDQGLQFLIQYYNGEERAKGNILERFSAQQFPDLHSELNLSSLELGDSALYFCASSAPGLAALDTQYFGPGTRLTVL.

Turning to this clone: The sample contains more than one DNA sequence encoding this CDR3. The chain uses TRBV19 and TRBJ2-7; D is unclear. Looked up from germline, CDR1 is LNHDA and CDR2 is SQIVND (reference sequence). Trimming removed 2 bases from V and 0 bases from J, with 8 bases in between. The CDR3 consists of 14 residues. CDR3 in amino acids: CASSILGSSYEQYF. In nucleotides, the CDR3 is TGTGCCAGTAGTATACTCGGCAGCTCCTACGAGCAGTACTTC.

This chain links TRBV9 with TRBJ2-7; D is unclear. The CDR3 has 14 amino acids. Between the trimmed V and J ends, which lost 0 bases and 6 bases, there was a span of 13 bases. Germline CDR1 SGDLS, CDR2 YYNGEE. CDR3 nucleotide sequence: TGTGCCAGCAGCGTAGATCCGGATCTTTCCGAGCAGTACTTC. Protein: CASSVDPDLSEQYF. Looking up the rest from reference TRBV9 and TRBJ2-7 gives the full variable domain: DSGVTQTPKHLITATGQRVTLRCSPRSGDLSVYWYQQSLDQGLQFLIQYYNGEERAKGNILERFSAQQFPDLHSELNLSSLELGDSALYFCASSVDPDLSEQYFGPGTRLTVT.

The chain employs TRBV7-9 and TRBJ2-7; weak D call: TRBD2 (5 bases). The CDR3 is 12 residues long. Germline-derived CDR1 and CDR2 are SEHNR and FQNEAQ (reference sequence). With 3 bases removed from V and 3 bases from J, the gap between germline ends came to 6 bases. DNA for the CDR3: TGTGCCAGCAGCTTCGGGGACTACGAGCAGTACTTC. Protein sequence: CASSFGDYEQYF.

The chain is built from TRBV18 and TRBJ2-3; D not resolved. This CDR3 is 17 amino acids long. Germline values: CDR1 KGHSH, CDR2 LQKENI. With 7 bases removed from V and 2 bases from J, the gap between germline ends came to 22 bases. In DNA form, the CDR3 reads TGTGCCAGCTACCCTCCCGTAGGATGGCGGATCACAGATACGCAGTATTTT. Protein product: CASYPPVGWRITDTQYF.

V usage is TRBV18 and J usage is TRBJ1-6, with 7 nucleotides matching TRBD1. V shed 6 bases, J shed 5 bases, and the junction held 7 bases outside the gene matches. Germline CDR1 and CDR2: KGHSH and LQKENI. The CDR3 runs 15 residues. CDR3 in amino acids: CASSQRDSNNSPLHF. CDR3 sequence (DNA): TGTGCCAGCTCTCAACGGGACAGCAATAATTCACCCCTCCACTTT.

The CDR3 bases are TGCGCCAGCAGCCAAGATAGGAAGCGGGGGGGGCATACGCAGTATTTT. This translates into CASSQDRKRGGHTQYF. V gene TRBV4-3 combines with J gene TRBJ2-3; 10 bases are a match to TRBD2. Germline trimming cut 0 bases from V and 7 bases from J; bases unmatched to any gene: 7. The CDR3 spans 16 residues. Germline V CDR1 and CDR2: LGHNA, YSLEER.

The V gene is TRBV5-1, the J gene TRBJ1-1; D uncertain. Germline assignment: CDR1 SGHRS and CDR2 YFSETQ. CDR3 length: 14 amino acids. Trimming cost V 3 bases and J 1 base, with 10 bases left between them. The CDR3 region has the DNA TGCGCCAGCAGCTCCACCGTAAAGAACACTGAAGCTTTCTTT. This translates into CASSSTVKNTEAFF. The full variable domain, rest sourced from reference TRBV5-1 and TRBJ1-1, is KAGVTQTPRYLIKTRGQQVTLSCSPISGHRSVSWYQQTPGQGLQFLFEYFSETQRNKGNFPGRFSGRQFSNSRSEMNVSTLELGDSALYLCASSSTVKNTEAFFGQGTRLTVV.

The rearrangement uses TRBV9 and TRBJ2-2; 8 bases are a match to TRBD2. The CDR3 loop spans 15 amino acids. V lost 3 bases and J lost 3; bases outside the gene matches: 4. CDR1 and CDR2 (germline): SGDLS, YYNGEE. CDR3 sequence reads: CASSAASGYTGELFF. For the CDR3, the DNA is TGTGCCAGCAGCGCCGCTAGCGGGTACACCGGGGAGCTGTTTTTT.

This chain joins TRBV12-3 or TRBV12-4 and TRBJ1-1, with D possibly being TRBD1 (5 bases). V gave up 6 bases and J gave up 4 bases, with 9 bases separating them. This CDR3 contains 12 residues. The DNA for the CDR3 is TGTGCCAGCAGCCCCGGGACCACTGAAGCTTTCTTT. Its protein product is CASSPGTTEAFF.

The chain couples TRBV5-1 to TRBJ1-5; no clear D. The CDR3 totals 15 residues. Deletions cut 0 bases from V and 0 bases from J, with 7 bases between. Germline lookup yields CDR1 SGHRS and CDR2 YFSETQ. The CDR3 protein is CASSLAGNSNQPQHF. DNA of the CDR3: TGCGCCAGCAGCTTGGCGGGGAATAGCAATCAGCCCCAGCATTTT.

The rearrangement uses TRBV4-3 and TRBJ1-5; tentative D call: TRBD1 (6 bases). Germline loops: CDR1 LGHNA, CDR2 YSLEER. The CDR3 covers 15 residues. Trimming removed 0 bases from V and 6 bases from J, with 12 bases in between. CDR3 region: CASSQDIGGTQPQHF. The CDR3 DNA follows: TGCGCCAGCAGCCAAGATATCGGGGGCACTCAGCCCCAGCATTTT.